The source of this T cell receptor (beta chain) is a study of T cells in Graves' hyperthyroidism and ophthalmopathy (dated by TCRdb to about 2019). Concerning the study at large: Peripheral blood samples were taken at initial diagnosis, before any treatment was given. To identify TCR V-J signatures that set the groups apart, the researchers used a discovery cohort of 90 to 100 patients, made up of approximately 43 with Graves' ophthalmopathy and approximately 57 with stable Graves' hyperthyroidism. Prospective prediction of ophthalmopathy was tested in an independent validation cohort consisting of 18 hyperthyroidism patients and approximately 16 patients who later progressed to ophthalmopathy. The 80 to 100 discovery patients were randomly divided into training and test sets at a 7:3 ratio. Thyroid tissue and blood T-cell repertoires from about six Graves' hyperthyroidism patients were also compared in the study. After sampling, hyperthyroidism patients received methimazole starting at 30 mg daily, and ophthalmopathy patients received high-dose intravenous methylprednisolone. TCR Vbeta CDR3 sequencing of 120 to 150 peripheral blood samples (about 45 ophthalmopathy, roughly 74 hyperthyroidism and roughly 17 progressor patients) is reported in the paper. Study-wide conclusions, independent of this receptor: Most expanded thyroid clonotypes (frequency above 0.001) were also detected in blood, suggesting blood repertoires may reflect thyroid immune responses. A model built on a 13 V-J signature distinguished ophthalmopathy from stable hyperthyroidism, reaching 85% to 90% sensitivity and around 81% specificity in cross-validation and 80%/75% in testing. In validation, progression to ophthalmopathy was predicted by the model with 55% to 71% sensitivity and around 76% specificity, a median of roughly 6 months before onset. Sample size was not statistically predetermined, and blinding of investigators to group allocation was not performed.

Ten or more counts support this clonotype. Its antigen remains unidentified. No much larger clonotype is one base removed from it; base qualities were not supplied. The TCR beta CDR3 regions were amplified from the RNA transcripts. The TCR CDR3 was subjected to a first round of RT-PCR using the HTBI primer set and the Qiagen OneStep RT-PCR kit. Libraries were constructed in a second round of multiplex PCR, after which size selection and purification were performed. Sequencing of the libraries was done on an Illumina HiSeq2000 using paired-end 100 bp reads. Per the original workflow: Raw data were processed with SOAPnuke, discarding reads with adapters, uncalled bases, mean Phred below 15, or no exact constant-primer or identifier match. High-quality paired reads were merged using COPE v1.2.5, and each unique nucleotide sequence was defined as a clonotype. MiTCR v1.1 was used to align the clonotypes against IMGT TRBV, TRBD and TRBJ reference segments. The analysis included only V-J combinations with a frequency above 0.0001, which together covered roughly 99% of the repertoires. A TCS score was defined as the ratio of F50 (clonal expansion) to E x V (chaos), with BLOSUM62-based TCRdist applied between CDR3 peptides within each V-J. Welch's t-statistics and random forest reduced roughly 540 V-J features to some 14, which were used in a naive Bayes classifier (R e1071). TCRdb applied fastp at Q25 and MiXCR to the public reads, then kept only in-frame beta chains. All rows with the same CDR3 protein become a single entry with the most common DNA and genes. TCRdb assigned the V and J calls; the authors' analysis was not used. The sample table contains some 350,000 distinct CDR3 sequences; only one count was recorded for 15% to 18% of them. 28% of the sample is in the top ten clones.

Hyperthyroidism patients were newly diagnosed, had a disease duration of under 2 months, and were aged 18 to 65 years. Exclusion was applied to patients with uncontrolled infections, other autoimmune diseases, pregnancy or lactation. Diagnoses were established on the basis of clinical symptoms, serum thyroxine and TRAb, thyroid ultrasound, and orbital computed tomography. Blood from progressor patients was drawn when they were first diagnosed with hyperthyroidism, before any ophthalmopathy symptoms appeared. PBMCs were separated from under 12 ml of fresh peripheral blood using Ficoll-Paque density gradient centrifugation. Progressor patients were initially diagnosed with Graves' hyperthyroidism and developed ophthalmopathy during follow-up. Trizol reagent was used to extract total RNA, and RNA quality was then checked on an Agilent 2100 Bioanalyzer. Inclusive of the bounding cysteine and phenylalanine, the CDR3 is 13 residues long. Of all the DNA, just the CDR3 is kept, 39 bases in frame from base 1. V gives up 3 bases and J gives up 4 bases, and the segment between their germline ends measures 7 bases. Reading the germline V gene (reference sequence) gives CDR1 LNHNV and CDR2 YYDKDF.

The sequence was obtained from a woman younger than 35 with Graves' hyperthyroidism that later progressed to Graves' ophthalmopathy. The sequenced material came from blood. The chain uses TRBV15 and TRBJ1-5; no D gene call is confident. Here the CDR3 is given as CATSRSGNQPQHF. The DNA sequence reads TGTGCCACCAGCAGGTCGGGGAATCAGCCCCAGCATTTT.